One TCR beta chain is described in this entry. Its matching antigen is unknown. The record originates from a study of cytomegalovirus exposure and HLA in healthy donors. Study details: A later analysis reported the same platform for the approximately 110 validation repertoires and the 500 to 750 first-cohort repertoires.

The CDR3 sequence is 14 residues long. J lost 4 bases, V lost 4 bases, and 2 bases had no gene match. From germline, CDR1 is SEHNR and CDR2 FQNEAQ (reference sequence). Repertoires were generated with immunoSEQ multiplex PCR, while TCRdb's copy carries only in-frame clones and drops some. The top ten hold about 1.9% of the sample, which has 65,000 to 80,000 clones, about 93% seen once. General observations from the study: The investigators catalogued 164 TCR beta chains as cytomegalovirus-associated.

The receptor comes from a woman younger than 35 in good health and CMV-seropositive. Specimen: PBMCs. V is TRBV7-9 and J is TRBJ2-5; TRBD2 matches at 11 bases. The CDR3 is CASSSTSGIETQYF. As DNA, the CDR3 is TGTGCCAGCAGCTCGACTAGCGGGATAGAGACCCAGTACTTC.